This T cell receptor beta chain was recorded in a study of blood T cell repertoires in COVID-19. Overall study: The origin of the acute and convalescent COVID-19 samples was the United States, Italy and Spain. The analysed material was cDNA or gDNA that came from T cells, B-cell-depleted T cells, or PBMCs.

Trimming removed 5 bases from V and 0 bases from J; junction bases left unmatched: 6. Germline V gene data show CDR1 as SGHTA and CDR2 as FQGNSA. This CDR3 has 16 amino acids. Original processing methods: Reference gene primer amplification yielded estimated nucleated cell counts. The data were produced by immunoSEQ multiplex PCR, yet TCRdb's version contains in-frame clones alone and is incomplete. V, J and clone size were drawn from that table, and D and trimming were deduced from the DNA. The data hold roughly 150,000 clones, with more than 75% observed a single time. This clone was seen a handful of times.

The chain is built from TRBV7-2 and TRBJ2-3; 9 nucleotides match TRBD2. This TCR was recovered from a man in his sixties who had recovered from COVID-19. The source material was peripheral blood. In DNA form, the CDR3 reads TGTGCCAGCAGCCCGCTAGCGGGGCTTAGCACAGATACGCAGTATTTT. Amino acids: CASSPLAGLSTDTQYF.